The present T cell receptor beta chain was sequenced within a study of shared clonotypes between healthy human individuals. V gave up 3 bases and J gave up 0 bases; unmatched junction bases: 8. Germline lookup yields CDR1 SGHDN and CDR2 FVKESK. This CDR3 spans 18 amino acids. This table comes from immunoSEQ multiplex PCR, and its TCRdb copy is limited to in-frame clones, with some not included. Among 2.3 million or so clones listed, about 92% were seen once. The V gene is TRBV14, the J gene TRBJ2-6; TRBD1 aligns across 7 bases. Sequenced input: naive CD4+ T cells from PBMCs. Subset denoted: CD45RA+ positively selected. This clonotype was obtained from a man aged 18 to 35 in good health. Some clones in this sample may be carry-over from other donors' samples. The CDR3 here is CASSHDGQAFSGANVLTF. The DNA for the CDR3 is TGTGCCAGCAGCCACGACGGACAGGCCTTCTCTGGGGCCAACGTCCTGACTTTC.